This is a list of T cell receptor beta chains from one sample in a study of blood T cell repertoires in COVID-19. The repertoire was sequenced with immunoSEQ multiplex PCR; TCRdb's copy has only in-frame clones and lacks some. The sample yields 270,000 or so clones, roughly 91% seen once. Sequencing used peripheral blood. Receptors were obtained from a woman aged 25 to 45 with COVID-19, enrolled during active disease. The CDR3 runs from the conserved cysteine through the conserved F or W. A D gene is named only where the DNA matches it firmly.

>TRBJ2-1|15|TRBV18|-
CASSPIQPRRNEQFF
>TRBJ1-2|12|TRBV18|-
CASSLEGEGYTF
>TRBJ1-2|18|TRBV4-1|TRBD1
CASRSTRDRGRSVYGYTF
>TRBJ2-1|15|TRBV18|TRBD2
CASSPQRGVYNEQFF
>TRBJ2-5|16|TRBV7-9|-
CASSLRGRLPSETQYF
>TRBJ2-7|17|TRBV6-1|-
CASSEALGSPNIYEQYF
>TRBJ2-2|11|TRBV6-5|-
CASTGAGELFF
>TRBJ1-5|16|TRBV6-1|-
CASSDFHGHSNQPQHF
>TRBJ2-7|13|TRBV2|-
CASTSGGRNEQYF
>TRBJ2-3|15|TRBV7-2|-
CASSLAGGPGDTQYF
>TRBJ1-1|11|TRBV11-3|-
CASSGGTEAFF
>TRBJ2-5|14|TRBV2|TRBD1
CASSVDRASETQYF
>TRBJ2-3|15|TRBV11-2|TRBD2
CASSLSGGAADTQYF
>TRBJ2-1|13|TRBV15|-
CATSRGREDEQFF
>TRBJ1-5|15|TRBV7-8|-
CASSLLRGTHQPQHF
>TRBJ2-7|12|TRBV5-6|-
CASSLGLYEQYF
>TRBJ1-5|15|TRBV28|-
CASSERGLGNQPQHF
>TRBJ2-5|13|TRBV12-3/TRBV12-4|-
CASSPLGGETQYF
>TRBJ2-7|14|TRBV27|-
CASRPGIRAYEQYF
>TRBJ1-1|16|TRBV5-1|-
CASSLISLGASTEAFF
>TRBJ1-1|15|TRBV2|TRBD1
CASRGGQPMNTEAFF
>TRBJ2-7|13|TRBV4-1|-
CASSPDGSYEQYF
>TRBJ1-5|23|TRBV5-3|TRBD1
CARRKSLEGTGGCVLCGNKPQHF
>TRBJ1-5|13|TRBV18|-
CASSPTDNQPQHF
>TRBJ2-7|11|TRBV6-5|-
CASMGHYEQYF
>TRBJ1-2|12|TRBV5-6|-
CASSLEFYGYTF
>TRBJ2-1|17|TRBV4-1|TRBD1
CASSHQNNRDRLNEQFF
>TRBJ1-1|16|TRBV7-9|TRBD1
CASSLKVTGGKTEAFF
>TRBJ1-6|15|TRBV15|-
CATSIQETGDSPLHF
>TRBJ1-1|15|TRBV29-1|-
CSVGLRGLENTEAFF
>TRBJ1-2|17|TRBV18|TRBD1
CASSPRGQGFVSYGYTF
>TRBJ1-1|11|TRBV6-6|-
CASSYSNGAFF
>TRBJ2-2|16|TRBV5-1|-
CASSLIGGAESGELFF